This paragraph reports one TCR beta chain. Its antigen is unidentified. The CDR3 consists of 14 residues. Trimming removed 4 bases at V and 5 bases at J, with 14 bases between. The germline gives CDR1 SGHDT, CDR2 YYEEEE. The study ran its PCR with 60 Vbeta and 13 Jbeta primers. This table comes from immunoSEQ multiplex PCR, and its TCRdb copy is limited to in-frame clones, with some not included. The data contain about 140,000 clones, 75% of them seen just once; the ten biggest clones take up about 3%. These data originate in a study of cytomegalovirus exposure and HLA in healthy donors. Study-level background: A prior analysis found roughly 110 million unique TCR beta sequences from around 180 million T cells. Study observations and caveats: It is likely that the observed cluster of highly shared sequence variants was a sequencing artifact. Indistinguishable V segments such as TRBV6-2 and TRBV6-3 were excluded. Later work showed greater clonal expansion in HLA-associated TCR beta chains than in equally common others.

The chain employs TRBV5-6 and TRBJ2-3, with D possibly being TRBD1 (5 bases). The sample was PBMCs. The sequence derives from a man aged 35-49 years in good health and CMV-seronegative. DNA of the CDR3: TGTGCCAGCAGCCCATCTGGGGCGGAAGATACGCAGTATTTT. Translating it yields CASSPSGAEDTQYF.